This T cell receptor beta chain comes out of a study of T-cell memory formation after mild COVID-19. Study observations and caveats: Detection of some responders pre-infection suggested pre-existing cross-reactive memory T cells participated.

This clonotype appeared many times. Its antigen is unknown. Constant-segment primers were used for 5'RACE, and the resulting TCR alpha and TCR beta cDNA libraries carried sample barcodes and UMIs. Using its own MiXCR run on the 5' RACE reads, TCRdb lists one record per CDR3 protein. The sample records 150,000 to 200,000 distinct CDR3 sequences, about 15% being singletons. CDR3 length: 16 residues. The germline V gene has CDR1 SGHTA and CDR2 FQGNSA. The J segment lost 7 bases and the V segment lost 0 bases, leaving 9 bases of the junction unmatched. This clonotype was sampled from an adult woman who had mild COVID-19 (a few samples of this study predate the infection). Cell type and time point are not known. The chain has TRBV7-2 and TRBJ2-1, with 7 bases identical to TRBD2. Material: PBMCs or a T cell subset sorted from them (not recorded which). CDR3 sequence: CASSLARTRGSNEQFF. The CDR3 coding sequence is TGTGCCAGCAGCTTAGCAAGGACTAGGGGATCTAATGAGCAGTTCTTC.